This passage covers 29 T cell receptor beta chains from one sample sequenced in a study of PD-1 blockade in classical Hodgkin lymphoma (TCRdb year 2020). Library preparation was by the immunoSEQ multiplex PCR assay. TCRdb stores this immuneACCESS table with in-frame sequences only. Part of the clones is absent; in the studies checked, under half of the shortfall reflects unresolved V genes, and no reason is known for the rest. The sample table records some 93,000 clones; around 90% of these occur just once. In total, the top ten clones hold about 2.5% of the sample. According to the study, the label for this sample's time point signals: cycle 1 day 1 (C1D1), immediately before nivolumab initiation. Every trial patient had relapsed following autologous stem cell transplantation, and prior brentuximab vedotin exposure was what differed among cohorts A, B and C. Sequencing was performed on peripheral blood mononuclear cells (PBMCs), taken at baseline. All receptors derive from a human donor with classical Hodgkin lymphoma.

This chain connects TRBV11-1 to TRBJ2-3, with D possibly matching TRBD1 (6 bases). V gave up 5 bases and J gave up 6 bases, with 12 bases separating them. Germline V CDR1 and CDR2: SGHAT, FQDESV (reference sequence). The CDR3 covers 13 residues. The CDR3 DNA reads as TGTGCCAGCAGCCCCAGGGGTTCCGATACGCAGTATTTT. Encoded protein: CASSPRGSDTQYF.

The CDR3 sequence: CARDRWNTEAFF. In nucleotides, the CDR3 is TGTGCAAGGGACAGATGGAACACTGAAGCTTTCTTT. This sequence joins TRBV10-3 and TRBJ1-1; 7 bases match TRBD1. Germline-derived CDR1 and CDR2 are ENHRY and SYGVKD. The CDR3 loop spans 12 amino acids.

The chain combines TRBV5-1 with TRBJ2-1; 12 nucleotides line up with TRBD2. Germline assignment: CDR1 SGHRS and CDR2 YFSETQ. This CDR3 is built from 21 residues. V trimming: 0 bases; J trimming: 2 bases; junction bases outside the gene matches: 15. CDR3 in amino acids: CASSLAPPASGRAPPYNEQFF. CDR3 bases: TGCGCCAGCAGCTTGGCACCCCCGGCTAGCGGGAGGGCTCCCCCCTACAATGAGCAGTTCTTC.

The chain is built from TRBV27 and TRBJ2-2, with a tentative D call TRBD1 (6 bases). The CDR3 has 14 residues. Germline lookup yields CDR1 MNHEY and CDR2 SMNVEV (reference sequence). V gave up 6 bases and J gave up 3 bases, with 11 bases separating them. CDR3 residues: CASRDRRHTGELFF. DNA of the CDR3: TGTGCCAGCAGGGACAGAAGACACACCGGGGAGCTGTTTTTT.

V usage is TRBV5-1 and J usage is TRBJ2-7; tentative D call: TRBD1 (6 bases). CDR1 and CDR2 from the germline V gene are SGHRS and YFSETQ. This CDR3 has 15 amino acids. Trimming took 5 bases from V and 5 from J, leaving 20 bases between them. The CDR3 region is CASSLTARGYHEQYF. For the CDR3, the DNA is TGCGCCAGCAGTCTTACCGCCAGGGGCTATCACGAGCAGTACTTC.

A remark on this clone: One junction end does not reproduce the germline sequence, and a read error may be involved. The chain carries TRBV9 and TRBJ2-1; D gene ambiguous. This CDR3 has 11 amino acids. CDR1 is SGDLS and CDR2 is YYNGEE in the germline V gene. The CDR3 sequence: CASSDPSDWIF. CDR3 bases: TGTGCCAGCAGCGACCCATCCGACTGGATCTTC.

This clone was observed once. V usage is TRBV30 and J usage is TRBJ2-7, with 8 bases aligning to TRBD2. Trimming removed 1 base from V and 5 bases from J; junction bases left unmatched: 10. There are 15 residues in the CDR3. Germline loops: CDR1 GTSNPN, CDR2 SVGIG (reference sequence). The CDR3, as DNA: TGTGCCTGGAGTGCCGGACTAGCCTTTTGGGACGAGCAGTACTTC. Translation: CAWSAGLAFWDEQYF.

The chain combines TRBV7-9 with TRBJ1-5, with a tentative D call TRBD1 (5 bases). The length of the CDR3 is 11 residues. In germline, CDR1 is SEHNR, CDR2 FQNEAQ (reference sequence). The V end lost 5 bases, the J end lost 11 bases, and 10 bases lay between the germline ends. The CDR3 DNA is TGTGCCAGCAGCGGGGGTCGGGCCCAGCATTTT. Its protein product is CASSGGRAQHF.

This chain links TRBV19 with TRBJ2-2; perhaps TRBD1 as D (6 bases). The V gene lost 10 bases and the J gene lost 5 bases, with 20 bases spanning the gap. Germline V gene lookup returns CDR1 LNHDA and CDR2 SQIVND (reference sequence). The CDR3 contains 15 residues. The CDR3 bases are TGTGCCACCGCACAGGGATCAAGGACGACCGGGGAGCTGTTTTTT. It translates to CATAQGSRTTGELFF.

The J gene is TRBJ2-7, the V gene TRBV5-1; D unresolved. CDR1 and CDR2 (germline): SGHRS, YFSETQ. Trimming cost V 3 bases and J 0 bases, with 10 bases left between them. This CDR3 comprises 14 residues. The CDR3 region is CASSSYLNSYEQYF. CDR3 DNA sequence: TGCGCCAGCAGCTCTTACCTGAACTCCTACGAGCAGTACTTC.

This clone came up a few times. The V call is TRBV15, the J call TRBJ2-5, with D hard to call. Germline CDR1 reads LNHNV; CDR2 reads YYDKDF (reference sequence). This CDR3 is built from 14 residues. The V and J ends lost 5 bases and 1 base respectively, with 11 bases between them. The CDR3 loop reads CATSQGGRQETQYF. The DNA for the CDR3 is TGTGCCACCAGCCAAGGTGGGCGCCAAGAGACCCAGTACTTC. The full variable domain, rest sourced from reference TRBV15 and TRBJ2-5, is DAMVIQNPRYQVTQFGKPVTLSCSQTLNHNVMYWYQQKSSQAPKLLFHYYDKDFNNEADTPDNFQSRRPNTSFCFLDIRSPGLGDTAMYLCATSQGGRQETQYFGPGTRLLVL.

The chain employs TRBV4-1 and TRBJ2-7; D is unclear. Trimming left V 1 base short and J 3 bases short, with 7 bases between. The V gene's germline CDR1 is MGHRA and CDR2 YSYEKL. The CDR3 spans 13 residues. CDR3 sequence reads: CASSQVLSYEQYF. CDR3 bases: TGCGCCAGCAGCCAAGTCCTGAGCTACGAGCAGTACTTC.

The V call is TRBV5-4, the J call TRBJ2-5; no reliable D call. V was clipped by 0 bases and J by 0 bases, with 6 bases between them. The CDR3 runs to 14 residues. Germline lookup yields CDR1 SGHNT and CDR2 YYREEE (reference sequence). The CDR3 DNA follows: TGTGCCAGCAGCTTGGCTCAGTACCAAGAGACCCAGTACTTC. Its translation: CASSLAQYQETQYF.

The rearrangement joins TRBV27 to TRBJ1-2; a weak D match, TRBD1 (6 bases). From germline, CDR1 is MNHEY and CDR2 SMNVEV (reference sequence). V was pared by 0 bases and J by 2 bases, with 13 bases between. CDR3 length: 16 residues. The CDR3 region has the DNA TGTGCCAGCAGTTTATCTTTCCGGGGGCGAAACTATGGCTACACCTTC. This translates into CASSLSFRGRNYGYTF.

The chain has TRBV2 and TRBJ1-2; D gene uncertain. The CDR3 has 13 residues. From germline, CDR1 is SNHLY and CDR2 FYNNEI. V was shortened by 2 bases and J by 8 bases, with 12 bases between the two germline ends. As DNA, the CDR3 is TGTGCCAGCAGTGAACAGCCGTGGAGGGGCTACACCTTC. It encodes CASSEQPWRGYTF.

This rearrangement joins TRBV9 to TRBJ2-2; D not resolved. CDR1 SGDLS and CDR2 YYNGEE come from the germline V gene. This CDR3 is built from 12 residues. Trimming left V 4 bases short and J 2 bases short, with 3 bases between. The CDR3 protein is CASSPNTGELFF. In nucleotides, the CDR3 is TGTGCCAGCAGCCCCAACACCGGGGAGCTGTTTTTT.

This chain joins TRBV5-5 and TRBJ1-5; D gene uncertain. The CDR3 covers 14 residues. Germline-derived CDR1 and CDR2 are SGHKS and YYEKEE (reference sequence). Trimming pared 3 bases from V and 0 bases from J, leaving 7 bases between. Here the CDR3 reads CASSYTDSNQPQHF. The CDR3 region has the DNA TGTGCCAGCAGCTATACTGATAGCAATCAGCCCCAGCATTTT.

The chain recombines TRBV5-4 with TRBJ1-1, with 11 bases matching TRBD1. The CDR3 is made up of 18 amino acids. From germline, CDR1 is SGHNT and CDR2 YYREEE (reference sequence). Germline trimming cut 2 bases from V and 5 bases from J; bases unmatched to any gene: 14. Here the CDR3 DNA reads TGTGCCAGCAGCTTCCCTTGGACAGGGGGCTTTGGGAGGACTGAAGCTTTCTTT. Its translation is CASSFPWTGGFGRTEAFF.

There are a few counts of this clone. V is TRBV10-3 and J is TRBJ2-7; TRBD1 agrees at 9 bases. J gave up 2 bases and V 2 bases, and 7 bases lay outside the gene matches. The CDR3 extends over 16 amino acids. Germline V gene lookup returns CDR1 ENHRY and CDR2 SYGVKD. The CDR3 here is CAISEPRGTGPYEQYF. The CDR3 DNA reads as TGTGCCATCAGTGAGCCTAGGGGGACAGGGCCCTACGAGCAGTACTTC.

Written as DNA, the CDR3 is TGTGCCAGCAGCCTTACGAAAAGGGGGAGGCTGTTTGGGTACAATGAGCAGTTCTTC. Its translation is CASSLTKRGRLFGYNEQFF. The rearrangement links TRBV28 to TRBJ2-1; D may correspond to TRBD1 or TRBD2 (6 bases each). Germline V gene data show CDR1 as MDHEN and CDR2 as SYDVKM. V lost 6 bases and J lost 4, with 28 bases in between. There are 19 residues in the CDR3. Combining the CDR3 with reference TRBV28 and TRBJ2-1 gives the whole variable domain DVKVTQSSRYLVKRTGEKVFLECVQDMDHENMFWYRQDPGLGLRLIYFSYDVKMKEKGDIPEGYSVSREKKERFSLILESASTNQTSMYLCASSLTKRGRLFGYNEQFFGPGTRLTVL.

This chain connects TRBV5-1 to TRBJ2-1, with D uncertain. Germline assignment: CDR1 SGHRS and CDR2 YFSETQ. The CDR3 contains 11 residues. The CDR3 DNA sequence: TGCGCTACGACCGAGAACAATGAGCAGTTCTTC. It is translated as CATTENNEQFF.

The chain recombines TRBV28 with TRBJ1-1; 12 bases match TRBD1. The CDR3 contains 15 residues. Per germline, CDR1 MDHEN and CDR2 SYDVKM. J was trimmed by 14 bases and V by 7 bases; bases with no gene match: 17. CDR3 residues: CASTLPGQGAATLFF. The CDR3 DNA follows: TGTGCCAGCACCCTCCCGGGACAGGGGGCGGCCACTCTCTTCTTT.

The chain joins TRBV7-9 to TRBJ1-4; D call uncertain. The CDR3 has 14 residues. CDR1 and CDR2 from the germline V gene are SEHNR and FQNEAQ (reference sequence). Deletions cut 2 bases from V and 8 bases from J, with 12 bases between. CDR3 loop: CASSLKSIGEKLFF. The CDR3 bases are TGTGCCAGCAGCTTAAAGTCGATTGGGGAAAAACTGTTTTTT.

For this clone: Other nucleotide sequences from this sample produce the same CDR3. The V gene is TRBV28, the J gene TRBJ1-2; no clear D gene. This CDR3 comprises 10 residues. Trimming pared 6 bases from V and 5 bases from J, leaving 4 bases between. The V gene's germline CDR1 is MDHEN and CDR2 SYDVKM. CDR3 sequence (DNA): TGTGCCAGCAGCGGGTATGGCTACACCTTC. Translation gives CASSGYGYTF.

The chain combines TRBV7-6 with TRBJ2-2, with D uncertain. In germline, CDR1 is SGHVS, CDR2 FNYEAQ. Trimming left V 1 base short and J 0 bases short, with 9 bases between. This CDR3 has 16 residues. The CDR3 protein is CASSLVESANTGELFF. The CDR3 nucleotides are TGTGCCAGCAGCTTAGTGGAATCCGCGAACACCGGGGAGCTGTTTTTT.

The rearrangement joins TRBV5-1 to TRBJ2-1; a possible D gene is TRBD2 (6 bases). Between the trimmed V and J ends, which lost 2 bases and 8 bases, there was a span of 26 bases. This CDR3 has 18 amino acids. Germline V CDR1 and CDR2: SGHRS, YFSETQ. The chain's CDR3 is CASSLQVRGSLKSDEQFF. The CDR3 DNA sequence: TGCGCCAGCAGCTTACAAGTTCGGGGGAGTCTTAAAAGCGATGAGCAGTTCTTC. Full variable domain (missing parts from reference TRBV5-1 and TRBJ2-1): KAGVTQTPRYLIKTRGQQVTLSCSPISGHRSVSWYQQTPGQGLQFLFEYFSETQRNKGNFPGRFSGRQFSNSRSEMNVSTLELGDSALYLCASSLQVRGSLKSDEQFFGPGTRLTVL.

This clone was detected only once. This chain connects TRBV5-1 to TRBJ2-1; possible D gene TRBD2, 6 bases. The CDR3 totals 17 residues. With 4 bases removed from V and 2 bases from J, the gap between germline ends came to 19 bases. The V gene's germline CDR1 is SGHRS and CDR2 YFSETQ. The CDR3 protein is CASSGPTGVGTYNEQFF. The CDR3 coding sequence is TGCGCCAGCAGCGGACCTACGGGAGTAGGGACCTACAATGAGCAGTTCTTC.

This chain uses TRBV6-6 with TRBJ2-3; TRBD2 matches 11 bases. There are 15 residues in the CDR3. In germline, CDR1 is MNHNY, CDR2 SVGAGI (reference sequence). Germline trimming cut 6 bases from V and 6 bases from J; bases unmatched to any gene: 8. CDR3 bases: TGTGCCAGCAGGCGACTAGCGGGATCGGGGGATACGCAGTATTTT. Protein product: CASRRLAGSGDTQYF.

This chain joins TRBV10-2 and TRBJ1-1; 7 nucleotides agree with TRBD1. Germline lookup yields CDR1 WSHSY and CDR2 SAAADI. The CDR3 sequence is 16 residues long. The junction had 12 bases not matched to a gene; V was cut back by 6 bases and J by 2 bases. Here the CDR3 reads CASSGDRAGINTEAFF. The DNA of the CDR3 is TGCGCCAGCAGCGGAGACAGGGCCGGAATCAACACTGAAGCTTTCTTT.